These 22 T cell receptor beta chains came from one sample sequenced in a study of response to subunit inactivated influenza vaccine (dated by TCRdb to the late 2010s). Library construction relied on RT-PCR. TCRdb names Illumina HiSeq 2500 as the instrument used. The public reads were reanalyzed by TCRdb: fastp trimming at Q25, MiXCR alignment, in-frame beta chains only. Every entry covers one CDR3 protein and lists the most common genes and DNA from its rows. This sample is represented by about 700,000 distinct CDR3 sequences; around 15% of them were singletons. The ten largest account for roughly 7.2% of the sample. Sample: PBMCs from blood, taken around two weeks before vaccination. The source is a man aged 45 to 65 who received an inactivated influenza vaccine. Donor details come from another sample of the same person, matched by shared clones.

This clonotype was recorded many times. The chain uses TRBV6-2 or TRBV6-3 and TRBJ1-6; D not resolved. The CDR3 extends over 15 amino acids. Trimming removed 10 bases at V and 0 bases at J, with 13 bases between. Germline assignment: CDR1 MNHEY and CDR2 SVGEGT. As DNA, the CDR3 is TGTGCCACGCTTGGACTGAGCTCCTATAATTCACCCCTCCACTTT. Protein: CATLGLSSYNSPLHF.

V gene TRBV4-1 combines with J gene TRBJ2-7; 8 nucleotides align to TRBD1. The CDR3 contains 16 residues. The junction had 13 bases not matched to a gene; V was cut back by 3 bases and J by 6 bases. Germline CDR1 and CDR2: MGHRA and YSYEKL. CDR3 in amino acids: CASSQDPGDRGSEQYF. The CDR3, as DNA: TGCGCCAGCAGCCAGGACCCGGGAGACAGGGGATCCGAGCAGTACTTC.

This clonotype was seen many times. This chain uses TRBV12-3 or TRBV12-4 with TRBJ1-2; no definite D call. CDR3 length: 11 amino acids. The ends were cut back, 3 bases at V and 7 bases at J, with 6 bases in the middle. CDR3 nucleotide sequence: TGTGCCAGCAGTTTGTATCCTGGCTACACCTTC. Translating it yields CASSLYPGYTF.

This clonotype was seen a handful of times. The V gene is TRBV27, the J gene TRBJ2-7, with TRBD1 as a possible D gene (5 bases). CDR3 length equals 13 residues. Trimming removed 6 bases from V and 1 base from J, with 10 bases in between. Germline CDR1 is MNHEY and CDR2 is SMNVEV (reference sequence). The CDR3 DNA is TGTGCCAGCAGCTCCAGGGTATCCTACGAGCAGTACTTC. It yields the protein CASSSRVSYEQYF.

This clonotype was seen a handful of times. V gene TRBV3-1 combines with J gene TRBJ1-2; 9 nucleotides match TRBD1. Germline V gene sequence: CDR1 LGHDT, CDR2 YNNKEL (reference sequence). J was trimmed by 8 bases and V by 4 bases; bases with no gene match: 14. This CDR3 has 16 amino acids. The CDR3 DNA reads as TGTGCCAGCAGCCCAACCACCGGACAGGGGAAAGGCGGCTACACCTTC. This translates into CASSPTTGQGKGGYTF.

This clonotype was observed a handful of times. The CDR3 reads CASSQQGSPSYEQYF. For the CDR3, the DNA is TGTGCCAGCAGTCAACAGGGATCGCCCTCCTACGAGCAGTACTTC. The chain is built from TRBV6-1 and TRBJ2-7, with D perhaps matching TRBD1 (6 bases). This CDR3 has 15 amino acids. V was shortened by 5 bases and J by 0 bases, with 14 bases between the two germline ends. Germline-derived CDR1 and CDR2 are MNHNS and SASEGT.

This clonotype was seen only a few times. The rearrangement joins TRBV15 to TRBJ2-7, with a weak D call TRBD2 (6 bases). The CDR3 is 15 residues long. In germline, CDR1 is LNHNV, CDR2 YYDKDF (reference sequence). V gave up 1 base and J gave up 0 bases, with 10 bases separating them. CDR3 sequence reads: CATSRGRESSYEQYF. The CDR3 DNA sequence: TGTGCCACCAGCAGAGGACGGGAGTCCTCCTACGAGCAGTACTTC.

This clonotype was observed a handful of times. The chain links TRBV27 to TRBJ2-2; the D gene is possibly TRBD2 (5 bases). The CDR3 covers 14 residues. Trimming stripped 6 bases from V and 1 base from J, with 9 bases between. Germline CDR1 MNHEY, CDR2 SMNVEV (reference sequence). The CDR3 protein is CASRRLLNTGELFF. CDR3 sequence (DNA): TGTGCCAGCAGAAGACTATTGAACACCGGGGAGCTGTTTTTT.

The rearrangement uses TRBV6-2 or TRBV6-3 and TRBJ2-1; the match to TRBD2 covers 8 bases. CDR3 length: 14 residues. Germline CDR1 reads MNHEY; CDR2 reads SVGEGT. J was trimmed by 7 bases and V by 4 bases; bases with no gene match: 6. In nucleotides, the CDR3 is TGTGCCAGCAGTTGGGTAGCGGGGTATAATGAGCAGTTCTTC. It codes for CASSWVAGYNEQFF.

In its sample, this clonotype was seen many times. Here the CDR3 DNA reads TGCAGCGTTGACCTGAACCTGAAGACTAGTGGTGAGCAGTTCTTC. Translating it yields CSVDLNLKTSGEQFF. The V gene is TRBV29-1, the J gene TRBJ2-1; D may be TRBD2 (6 bases). With 3 bases removed from V and 9 bases from J, the gap between germline ends came to 21 bases. Germline V gene lookup returns CDR1 SQVTM and CDR2 ANQGSEA. This CDR3 comprises 15 residues.

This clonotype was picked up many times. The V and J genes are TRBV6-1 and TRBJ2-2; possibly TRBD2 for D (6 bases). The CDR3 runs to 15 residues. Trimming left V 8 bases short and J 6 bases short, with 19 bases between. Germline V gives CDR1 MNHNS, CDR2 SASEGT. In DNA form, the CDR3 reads TGTGCCAGCCTACCGGAGGGTCGTATACCCGGGGAGCTGTTTTTT. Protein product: CASLPEGRIPGELFF.

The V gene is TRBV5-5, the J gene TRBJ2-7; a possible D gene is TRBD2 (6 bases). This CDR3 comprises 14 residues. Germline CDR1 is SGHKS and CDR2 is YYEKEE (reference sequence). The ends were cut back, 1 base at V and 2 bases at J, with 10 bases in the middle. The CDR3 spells CASSLISGTYEQYF. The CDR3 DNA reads TGTGCCAGCAGCTTGATTAGCGGTACCTACGAGCAGTACTTC.

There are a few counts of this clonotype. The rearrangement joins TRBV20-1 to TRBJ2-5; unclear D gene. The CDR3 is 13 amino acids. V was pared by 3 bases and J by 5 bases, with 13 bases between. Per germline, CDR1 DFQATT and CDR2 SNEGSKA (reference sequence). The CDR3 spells CSARELEKETQYF. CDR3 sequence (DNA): TGCAGTGCTAGGGAGCTCGAAAAGGAGACCCAGTACTTC.

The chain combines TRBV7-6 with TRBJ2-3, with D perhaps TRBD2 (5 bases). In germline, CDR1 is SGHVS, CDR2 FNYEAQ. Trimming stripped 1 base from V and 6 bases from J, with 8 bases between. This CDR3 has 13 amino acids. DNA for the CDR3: TGTGCCAGCAGCTTAGGAAGGGAGGATACGCAGTATTTT. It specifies CASSLGREDTQYF.

The CDR3 sequence is CASSLWGEAEAFF. The CDR3 nucleotides are TGTGCCAGCAGTTTATGGGGCGAAGCTGAAGCTTTCTTT. The chain recombines TRBV28 with TRBJ1-1; no clear D. This CDR3 region has 13 residues. Germline CDR1 is MDHEN and CDR2 is SYDVKM. The V gene lost 0 bases and the J gene lost 6 bases, with 8 bases spanning the gap.

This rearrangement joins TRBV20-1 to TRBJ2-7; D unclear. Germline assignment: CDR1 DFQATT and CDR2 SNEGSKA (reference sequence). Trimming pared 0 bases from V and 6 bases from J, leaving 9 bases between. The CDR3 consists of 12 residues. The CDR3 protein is CSARDLGIEQYF. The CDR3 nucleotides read TGCAGTGCTAGAGATCTAGGGATCGAGCAGTACTTC.

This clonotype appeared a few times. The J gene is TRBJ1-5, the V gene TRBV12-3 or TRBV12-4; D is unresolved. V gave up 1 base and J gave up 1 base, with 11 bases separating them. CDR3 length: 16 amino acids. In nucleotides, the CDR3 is TGTGCCAGCAGTTTAGGGACCTCGCCGAGCAATCAGCCCCAGCATTTT. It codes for CASSLGTSPSNQPQHF.

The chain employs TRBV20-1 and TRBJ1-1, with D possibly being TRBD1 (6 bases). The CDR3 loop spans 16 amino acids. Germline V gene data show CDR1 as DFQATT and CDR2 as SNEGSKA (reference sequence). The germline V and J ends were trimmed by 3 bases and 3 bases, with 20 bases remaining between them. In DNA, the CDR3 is TGCAGTGCTAGGATTTGGAACAGGGAACCAGACACTGAAGCTTTCTTT. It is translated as CSARIWNREPDTEAFF.

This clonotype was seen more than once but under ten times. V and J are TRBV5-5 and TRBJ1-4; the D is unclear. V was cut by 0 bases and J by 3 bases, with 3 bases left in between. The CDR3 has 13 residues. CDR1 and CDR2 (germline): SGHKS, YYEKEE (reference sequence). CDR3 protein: CASSLAPNEKLFF. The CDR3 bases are TGTGCCAGCAGCTTGGCTCCTAATGAAAAACTGTTTTTT.

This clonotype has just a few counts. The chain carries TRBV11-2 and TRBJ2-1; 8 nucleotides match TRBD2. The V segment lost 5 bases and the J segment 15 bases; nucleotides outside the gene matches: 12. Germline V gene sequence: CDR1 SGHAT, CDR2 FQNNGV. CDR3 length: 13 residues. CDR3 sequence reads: CASSNRGRTVAFF. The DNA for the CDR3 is TGTGCCAGCAGCAACCGCGGGAGGACGGTTGCGTTCTTC. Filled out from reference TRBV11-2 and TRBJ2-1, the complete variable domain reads EAGVAQSPRYKIIEKRQSVAFWCNPISGHATLYWYQQILGQGPKLLIQFQNNGVVDDSQLPKDRFSAERLKGVDSTLKIQPAKLEDSAVYLCASSNRGRTVAFFGPGTRLTVL.

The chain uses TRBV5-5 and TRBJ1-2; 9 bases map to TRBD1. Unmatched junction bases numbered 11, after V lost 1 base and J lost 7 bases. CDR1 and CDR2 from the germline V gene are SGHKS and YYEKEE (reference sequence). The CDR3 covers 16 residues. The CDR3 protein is CASSLSSGTGFLGYTF. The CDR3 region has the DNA TGTGCCAGCAGCTTGTCATCTGGGACAGGGTTTCTTGGCTACACCTTC.

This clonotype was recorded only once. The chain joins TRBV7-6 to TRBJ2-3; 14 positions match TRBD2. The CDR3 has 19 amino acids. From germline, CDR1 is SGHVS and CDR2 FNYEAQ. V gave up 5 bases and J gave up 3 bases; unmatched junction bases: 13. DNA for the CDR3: TGTGCCAGCAGCAGACCTGCCGGAGGACTAGCGGGAGGAACAGATACGCAGTATTTT. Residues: CASSRPAGGLAGGTDTQYF.